These 7 T cell receptor beta chains share one sample of origin, sequenced in a study of cytomegalovirus exposure and HLA in healthy donors. The PCR was carried out with 60 Vbeta primers and 13 Jbeta primers. Sequencing used immunoSEQ multiplex PCR; TCRdb keeps in-frame clones, though not all of them. The sample consists of about 130,000 clones, around 79% of them appearing once. The sequencing input was PBMCs. All receptors come from a man aged 40-49 years in good health and CMV-seropositive.

This clone was seen more than once but under ten times. The chain employs TRBV7-9 and TRBJ2-5; 9 bases agree with TRBD1. Per the germline V gene, CDR1 is SEHNR and CDR2 is FQNEAQ (reference sequence). The CDR3 sequence is 15 residues long. Unmatched junction bases numbered 6, after V lost 0 bases and J lost 7 bases. CDR3 region: CASSLAGQGRGTQYF. CDR3 sequence (DNA): TGTGCCAGCAGCTTAGCAGGACAGGGGAGAGGGACCCAGTACTTC.

The chain carries TRBV30 and TRBJ1-5; D might be TRBD1 (6 bases). This CDR3 spans 14 amino acids. Trimming shortened V by 2 bases and J by 2 bases, and 10 bases separated the two germline ends. The V gene's germline CDR1 is GTSNPN and CDR2 SVGIG (reference sequence). The CDR3 DNA follows: TGTGCCTGGAGTTCTTACAGGGGCAATCAGCCCCAGCATTTT. Translating it yields CAWSSYRGNQPQHF. The full variable domain, completed using reference TRBV30 and TRBJ1-5, is SQTIHQWPATLVQPVGSPLSLECTVEGTSNPNLYWYRQAAGRGLQLLFYSVGIGQISSEVPQNLSASRPQDRQFILSSKKLLLSDSGFYLCAWSSYRGNQPQHFGDGTRLSIL.

The chain is built from TRBV6-1 and TRBJ2-7; 9 bases are shared with TRBD2. The V segment lost 0 bases and the J segment 2 bases; nucleotides outside the gene matches: 5. The CDR3 has 16 residues. Germline CDR1 reads MNHNS; CDR2 reads SASEGT. The CDR3 loop reads CASSEAGREGTYEQYF. The DNA of the CDR3 is TGTGCCAGCAGTGAAGCGGGGCGGGAGGGCACCTACGAGCAGTACTTC.

The chain carries TRBV21-1 and TRBJ2-7; TRBD2 is taken as the D call from the table, unchecked against the DNA. TRBV21-1 is flagged as a pseudogene. The CDR3 consists of 19 residues. CDR3 in amino acids: CASSLRLAGGQKSSYEQYF. The CDR3 coding sequence is TGTGCCAGCAGCCTACGACTAGCGGGAGGGCAGAAGAGCTCCTACGAGCAGTACTTC.

The V gene is TRBV9, the J gene TRBJ2-7, with 8 bases fitting TRBD1. The CDR3 is made up of 14 amino acids. Germline V gene lookup returns CDR1 SGDLS and CDR2 YYNGEE. The V and J ends lost 1 base and 6 bases, in that order; junction bases with no gene match: 6. The CDR3 coding sequence is TGTGCCAGCAGCGTAATCCTACAGGGGGGCGAGCAGTACTTC. This sequence encodes CASSVILQGGEQYF.

V gene TRBV5-1 combines with J gene TRBJ2-7, with D unresolved. Germline loops: CDR1 SGHRS, CDR2 YFSETQ. The CDR3 loop spans 13 amino acids. Trimming removed 4 bases from V and 0 bases from J, with 8 bases in between. The CDR3 nucleotides read TGCGCCAGCAGCGCCATGAGCTCCTACGAGCAGTACTTC. It codes for CASSAMSSYEQYF.

The chain combines TRBV6-1 with TRBJ2-3; D unresolved. The CDR3 runs 13 residues. The V gene lost 6 bases and the J gene lost 6 bases, with 13 bases spanning the gap. Germline CDR1 is MNHNS and CDR2 is SASEGT. Here the CDR3 DNA reads TGTGCCAGCAGCTCTTTCGGTGCCGATACGCAGTATTTT. Protein: CASSSFGADTQYF.